These 30 T cell receptor beta chains share one sample of origin, sequenced in a study of naive and memory T cell subsets. An equimolar mix of two oligonucleotides served as the beta constant-region primer for TRBC1 and TRBC2. Ligated cDNA was amplified by four rounds of PCR with nested alpha and beta constant-region primers and SP2. TCRdb reprocessed the UMI-ligation and nested PCR reads via MiXCR and lists one record per CDR3 protein. The data hold 98,000 or so distinct CDR3 sequences, with 13% to 15% observed a single time. Study-level points and caveats: A few larger clonotypes appeared in naive repertoires, especially CD8, possibly memory cells re-expressing CD45RA.

Antigen specificity for these receptors is unknown. Sequenced material: naive CD8+ T cells from blood. Source of these receptors: a human donor in good health.

V usage is TRBV28 and J usage is TRBJ2-3; D not resolved. Germline V gives CDR1 MDHEN, CDR2 SYDVKM. The CDR3 extends over 17 amino acids. The V and J ends lost 5 bases and 2 bases respectively, with 20 bases between them. The CDR3 protein is CASSPPPAEIYTDTQYF. CDR3 sequence (DNA): TGTGCCAGCAGTCCCCCCCCTGCGGAAATCTACACAGATACGCAGTATTTT.

The rearrangement joins TRBV27 to TRBJ1-5; D is perhaps TRBD1 (6 bases). Germline CDR1 MNHEY, CDR2 SMNVEV (reference sequence). V was shortened by 5 bases and J by 2 bases, with 16 bases between the two germline ends. The CDR3 consists of 16 residues. The CDR3 spells CASSRGSWVGNQPQHF. CDR3 nucleotides: TGTGCCAGCAGTAGGGGGAGTTGGGTGGGCAATCAGCCCCAGCATTTT.

This sequence joins TRBV6-1 and TRBJ2-1; tentative D call: TRBD2 (6 bases). V was cut by 1 base and J by 2 bases, with 9 bases left in between. From germline, CDR1 is MNHNS and CDR2 SASEGT. The CDR3 is made up of 15 amino acids. CDR3 residues: CASSEVIAAYNEQFF. The DNA for the CDR3 is TGTGCCAGCAGTGAAGTAATAGCGGCCTACAATGAGCAGTTCTTC.

This chain links TRBV5-1 with TRBJ2-5; D might be TRBD1 or TRBD2, each matching 6 bases. The V gene lost 6 bases and the J gene lost 3 bases, with 21 bases spanning the gap. The CDR3 sequence is 16 residues long. In germline, CDR1 is SGHRS, CDR2 YFSETQ. The CDR3 protein is CASTTPGGPAEETQYF. The CDR3 nucleotides read TGCGCCAGCACCACCCCTGGGGGGCCTGCCGAAGAGACCCAGTACTTC. The full variable domain, rest sourced from reference TRBV5-1 and TRBJ2-5, is KAGVTQTPRYLIKTRGQQVTLSCSPISGHRSVSWYQQTPGQGLQFLFEYFSETQRNKGNFPGRFSGRQFSNSRSEMNVSTLELGDSALYLCASTTPGGPAEETQYFGPGTRLLVL.

CDR3 coding DNA: TGTGCCAGCAGGAACGGACAGGGGGCCTACGAGCAGTACTTC. This gives the protein CASRNGQGAYEQYF. This chain connects TRBV13 to TRBJ2-7; 10 bases are a match to TRBD1. The CDR3 runs to 14 residues. CDR1 is PRHDT and CDR2 is FYEKMQ in the germline V gene (reference sequence). After removal of 6 bases from V and 2 bases from J, the junction contained 4 bases not matched to a gene.

About this clonotype: The conserved final phenylalanine or tryptophan is absent from the CDR3, which likely points to a read error. The V and J genes are TRBV27 and TRBJ1-1; the D is unclear. The V gene lost 5 bases and the J gene lost 4 bases, with 5 bases spanning the gap. The CDR3 consists of 11 residues. Germline V gene sequence: CDR1 MNHEY, CDR2 SMNVEV (reference sequence). CDR3: CASSMGTEAFL. The CDR3 nucleotides read TGTGCCAGCAGTATGGGCACTGAAGCTTTCCTT.

This chain joins TRBV7-9 and TRBJ1-1; TRBD1 might be the D (6 bases). The V gene lost 7 bases and the J gene lost 3 bases, with 15 bases spanning the gap. This CDR3 has 14 amino acids. The germline gives CDR1 SEHNR, CDR2 FQNEAQ (reference sequence). CDR3 coding DNA: TGTGCCAGCAAGGGGGGGTTAGGGTACACTGAAGCTTTCTTT. It encodes CASKGGLGYTEAFF.

The chain is built from TRBV4-3 and TRBJ2-5; TRBD2 matches at 7 bases. The CDR3 length is 16 residues. The V and J ends lost 0 bases and 7 bases, in that order; junction bases with no gene match: 11. CDR1 and CDR2 (germline): LGHNA, YSLEER. The CDR3 sequence is CASSQESSSGPGTQYF. CDR3 DNA: TGCGCCAGCAGCCAAGAGTCCTCTAGCGGTCCGGGGACCCAGTACTTC.

This clonotype was seen a handful of times. As DNA, the CDR3 is TGCAGCGGGGGGGACGGACAGAACACTGAAGCTTTCTTT. It yields the protein CSGGDGQNTEAFF. This sequence joins TRBV29-1 and TRBJ1-1; possibly TRBD1 for D (5 bases). The CDR3 spans 13 residues. Trimming left V 7 bases short and J 1 base short, with 13 bases between. Germline V gene sequence: CDR1 SQVTM, CDR2 ANQGSEA.

In this sample, this clonotype turned up a few times. The chain carries TRBV12-3 or TRBV12-4 and TRBJ2-3; TRBD2 aligns across 9 bases. The CDR3 consists of 16 residues. V lost 5 bases and J lost 4; bases outside the gene matches: 10. In DNA, the CDR3 is TGTGCCAGCAGTCCCCTAGCGGGATTCGGTCCAGATACGCAGTATTTT. Its protein product is CASSPLAGFGPDTQYF.

This clonotype was picked up a small number of times. The chain is built from TRBV5-1 and TRBJ1-6; the D gene is possibly TRBD1 (5 bases). The germline CDR1 and CDR2 sequences are SGHRS and YFSETQ. The V gene lost 0 bases and the J gene lost 7 bases, with 11 bases spanning the gap. This CDR3 comprises 15 residues. The CDR3 is CASSLGGPWNSPLHF. Here the CDR3 DNA reads TGCGCCAGCAGCTTGGGGGGCCCCTGGAATTCACCCCTCCACTTT.

Many counts were recorded for this clonotype. The gene calls are TRBV28 and TRBJ2-3; 10 bases map to TRBD2. The CDR3 contains 13 residues. V was clipped by 2 bases and J by 14 bases; unmatched bases: 7. Germline CDR1 MDHEN, CDR2 SYDVKM. This chain's CDR3 is CASSLEAGGPGYF. As DNA, the CDR3 is TGTGCCAGCAGTTTAGAAGCGGGGGGGCCTGGGTATTTT.

The table lists this clonotype with many counts. The chain couples TRBV4-3 to TRBJ2-7; D call uncertain. This CDR3 comprises 15 residues. Germline V gene sequence: CDR1 LGHNA, CDR2 YSLEER. With 0 bases removed from V and 1 base from J, the gap between germline ends came to 10 bases. The CDR3 DNA reads TGCGCCAGCAGCCAAGATCGAGACGCATCCTACGAGCAGTACTTC. Amino acids: CASSQDRDASYEQYF.

V is TRBV20-1 and J is TRBJ2-7; 10 bases are a match to TRBD2. V lost 0 bases and J lost 5; bases outside the gene matches: 7. Germline lookup yields CDR1 DFQATT and CDR2 SNEGSKA (reference sequence). CDR3 length: 15 amino acids. Here the CDR3 DNA reads TGCAGTGCTAGAGATGAACTAGCGGGATTTCACGAGCAGTACTTC. Translating it yields CSARDELAGFHEQYF.

This clonotype was seen many times. The genes are TRBV30 and TRBJ2-1; no definite D call. This CDR3 is built from 11 residues. Trimming shortened V by 7 bases and J by 8 bases, and 12 bases separated the two germline ends. The germline V gene has CDR1 GTSNPN and CDR2 SVGIG (reference sequence). The CDR3 DNA follows: TGTGCCTTCCAATCCTCTGATGAGCAGTTCTTC. Translation: CAFQSSDEQFF.

J is TRBJ2-7 and V is TRBV6-6, with 7 bases that match TRBD1. The V gene end was trimmed by 4 bases and the J gene end by 3 bases; junction bases not matched to a gene: 6. The CDR3 runs 14 residues. Germline V CDR1 and CDR2: MNHNY, SVGAGI (reference sequence). CDR3 amino acids: CASSWRQGDYEQYF. The CDR3 DNA follows: TGTGCCAGCAGTTGGAGACAGGGAGACTACGAGCAGTACTTC.

This clonotype has just a few counts. The V and J genes are TRBV27 and TRBJ2-7, with D tentatively TRBD1 or TRBD2 (6 bases each). V was trimmed by 3 bases and J by 7 bases, leaving 19 bases between them. CDR1 and CDR2 from the germline V gene are MNHEY and SMNVEV (reference sequence). The length of the CDR3 is 15 residues. CDR3 sequence: CASSLYREVVGEQYF. The CDR3 DNA is TGTGCCAGCAGTTTGTACAGGGAGGTAGTGGGTGAGCAGTACTTC.

The chain links TRBV27 to TRBJ1-1, with 7 bases matching TRBD1. CDR1 MNHEY and CDR2 SMNVEV come from the germline V gene (reference sequence). CDR3 length equals 14 residues. J gave up 4 bases and V 3 bases, and 5 bases lay outside the gene matches. The CDR3 region has the DNA TGTGCCAGCAGTTTCAAGGGGGCTCTCACTGAAGCTTTCTTT. Its translation is CASSFKGALTEAFF.

The chain joins TRBV7-9 to TRBJ2-3, with TRBD2 as a possible D gene (5 bases). V was pared by 5 bases and J by 0 bases, with 6 bases between. The germline gives CDR1 SEHNR, CDR2 FQNEAQ (reference sequence). The CDR3 has 13 amino acids. The CDR3 sequence: CASSDYSTDTQYF. The CDR3 nucleotides read TGTGCCAGCAGCGACTATAGCACAGATACGCAGTATTTT.

This clonotype has a count of ten or more. The CDR3 DNA reads TGTGCCACCAGTGATTTCGGGGCGGCTGGCTACACCTTC. Amino acid sequence: CATSDFGAAGYTF. The V and J genes are TRBV24-1 and TRBJ1-2; D is perhaps TRBD1 (5 bases). CDR1 KGHDR and CDR2 SFDVKD come from the germline V gene. The CDR3 contains 13 residues. Trimming removed 1 base at V and 7 bases at J, with 9 bases between.

The gene calls are TRBV12-3 or TRBV12-4 and TRBJ1-5; possibly TRBD1 for D (5 bases). The V and J ends lost 3 bases and 2 bases respectively, with 5 bases between them. The CDR3 consists of 13 residues. CDR3 protein: CASSFRGNQPQHF. CDR3 nucleotide sequence: TGTGCCAGCAGTTTCAGGGGCAATCAGCCCCAGCATTTT.

The genes are TRBV20-1 and TRBJ2-3; 10 bases are shared with TRBD2. This CDR3 comprises 16 residues. Germline V gives CDR1 DFQATT, CDR2 SNEGSKA (reference sequence). V lost 5 bases and J lost 8; bases outside the gene matches: 16. Here the CDR3 DNA reads TGCAGTGCTGGCGGGGGGCTAGCGGGAGAGAAGGTTACGCAGTATTTT. It is translated as CSAGGGLAGEKVTQYF.

There are many counts of this clonotype. The chain has TRBV7-6 and TRBJ2-3; D gene unclear. Per the germline V gene, CDR1 is SGHVS and CDR2 is FNYEAQ. The V and J ends lost 2 bases and 1 base respectively, with 7 bases between them. CDR3 size: 14 residues. This chain's CDR3 is CASSLYQGTDTQYF. DNA for the CDR3: TGTGCCAGCAGCTTATATCAAGGCACAGATACGCAGTATTTT.

The rearrangement uses TRBV6-2 or TRBV6-3 and TRBJ2-5, with 9 bases lining up with TRBD1. There are 17 residues in the CDR3. CDR1 and CDR2 from the germline V gene are MNHEY and SVGEGT. V lost 1 base to trimming and J lost 4 bases; unmatched junction nucleotides: 10. Here the CDR3 reads CASSYYLGTGRGETQYF. The CDR3 nucleotides are TGTGCCAGCAGTTACTACCTTGGGACAGGGAGAGGAGAGACCCAGTACTTC.

Many counts were recorded for this clonotype. The J gene is TRBJ2-5, the V gene TRBV29-1, with D maybe TRBD1 (7 bases). CDR1 is SQVTM and CDR2 is ANQGSEA in the germline V gene. V shed 4 bases and J shed 7 bases, with 31 bases lying between them. The CDR3 consists of 18 residues. The CDR3 loop reads CSVVRMTTEGAVSGTQYF. The DNA for the CDR3 is TGCAGCGTTGTAAGAATGACAACGGAGGGGGCGGTCTCTGGGACCCAGTACTTC.

The chain combines TRBV9 with TRBJ2-7; tentative D call: TRBD2 (5 bases). Trimming left V 0 bases short and J 2 bases short, with 12 bases between. Germline CDR1 reads SGDLS; CDR2 reads YYNGEE. There are 15 residues in the CDR3. CDR3 sequence: CASSVGGGPTYEQYF. The CDR3 nucleotides are TGTGCCAGCAGCGTAGGTGGAGGACCCACCTACGAGCAGTACTTC.

This clonotype was observed a few times. The chain links TRBV20-1 to TRBJ2-1; TRBD2 is a possible D gene (6 bases). Germline V gives CDR1 DFQATT, CDR2 SNEGSKA (reference sequence). The CDR3 has 15 residues. Trimming removed 0 bases from V and 8 bases from J, with 17 bases in between. As DNA, the CDR3 is TGCAGTGCTAGAGAGGAGGCGGGGTCGGGGGATGAGCAGTTCTTC. This codes for CSAREEAGSGDEQFF.

This clonotype was detected ten times or more. V and J are TRBV5-1 and TRBJ2-3, with D possibly matching TRBD2 (5 bases). The CDR3 loop spans 13 amino acids. CDR1 is SGHRS and CDR2 is YFSETQ in the germline V gene. Trimming left V 6 bases short and J 6 bases short, with 14 bases between. The CDR3 loop reads CASNHPLVDTQYF. The CDR3 DNA sequence: TGCGCCAGCAACCATCCACTAGTTGATACGCAGTATTTT.

This clonotype appeared many times. This chain connects TRBV6-5 to TRBJ2-3; TRBD2 matches 8 bases. The V segment lost 6 bases and the J segment 3 bases; nucleotides outside the gene matches: 8. The CDR3 has 15 amino acids. Germline-derived CDR1 and CDR2 are MNHEY and SVGAGI. As DNA, the CDR3 is TGTGCCAGCAGCCGCACTACTAGCGGTACAGATACGCAGTATTTT. It encodes CASSRTTSGTDTQYF.

Only a few counts were recorded for this clonotype. This chain joins TRBV6-2 or TRBV6-3 and TRBJ2-7; the D gene is possibly TRBD1 (5 bases). Germline V gene sequence: CDR1 MNHEY, CDR2 SVGEGT. Deletions cut 4 bases from V and 3 bases from J, with 16 bases between. This CDR3 has 15 amino acids. The CDR3 is CASSLKIGASYEQYF. The CDR3 coding sequence is TGTGCCAGCAGTTTAAAGATTGGGGCGAGCTACGAGCAGTACTTC.